This TCR beta chain was found in a study of cytomegalovirus exposure and HLA in healthy donors. It was with 60 Vbeta and 13 Jbeta primers that the PCR ran. Data came from immunoSEQ multiplex PCR; TCRdb stores just in-frame clones and leaves some out. The data contain 150,000 or so clones, roughly 72% of them singletons. As to this clone: Its cognate antigen is unknown.

Overall study results and limits: Versus the roughly 670-donor mean, an Asian-associated ancestry cluster reportedly showed fewer N-insertions in a later analysis.

Between the trimmed V and J ends, which lost 5 bases and 5 bases, there was a span of 15 bases. There are 14 residues in the CDR3. In germline, CDR1 is MDHEN, CDR2 SYDVKM. Input material: PBMCs. This TCR was sampled from a man aged 30 to 45 in good health and CMV-seronegative. V gene TRBV28 combines with J gene TRBJ1-2; D remains ambiguous. CDR3: CASSTPPGYYGYTF. DNA of the CDR3: TGTGCCAGCAGTACACCCCCGGGGTATTATGGCTACACCTTC.